This TCR beta chain is drawn from a study of Graves' ophthalmopathy and Graves' hyperthyroidism. Study results and caveats: With a specificity of under 85% and a sensitivity of 70.59%, the model predicted ophthalmopathy progression. Most expanded clonotypes from thyroid (those above 0.001 frequency) were also found in blood.

This clonotype was seen ten or more times. What it binds is unknown. The V gene lost 5 bases and the J gene lost 5 bases, with 13 bases spanning the gap. The CDR3 sequence is 13 residues long. Germline V CDR1 and CDR2: SNHLY, FYNNEI. Moderate-to-severe activity, CAS at least 3, NOSPECS at least 4 and duration under 3 months characterized donors with ophthalmopathy. What supplied the PBMCs was roughly 10 ml of fresh peripheral blood. TCR beta CDR3 amplification used RNA transcripts. Following a first-round RT-PCR that used HTBI primers, a second-round multiplex PCR was carried out. Using its own MiXCR run on the multiplex PCR reads, TCRdb lists one record per CDR3 protein. The sample includes about 220,000 distinct CDR3 sequences, under 25% of them seen just once.

The specimen was peripheral blood. The TCR sequence derives from a woman aged 45-65 years with Graves' ophthalmopathy. V is TRBV2 and J is TRBJ2-7, with D perhaps TRBD1 or TRBD2 (6 bases each). CDR3 coding DNA: TGTGCCAGCAGTATTAGGGGGGCAAACGAGCAGTACTTC. It yields the protein CASSIRGANEQYF.